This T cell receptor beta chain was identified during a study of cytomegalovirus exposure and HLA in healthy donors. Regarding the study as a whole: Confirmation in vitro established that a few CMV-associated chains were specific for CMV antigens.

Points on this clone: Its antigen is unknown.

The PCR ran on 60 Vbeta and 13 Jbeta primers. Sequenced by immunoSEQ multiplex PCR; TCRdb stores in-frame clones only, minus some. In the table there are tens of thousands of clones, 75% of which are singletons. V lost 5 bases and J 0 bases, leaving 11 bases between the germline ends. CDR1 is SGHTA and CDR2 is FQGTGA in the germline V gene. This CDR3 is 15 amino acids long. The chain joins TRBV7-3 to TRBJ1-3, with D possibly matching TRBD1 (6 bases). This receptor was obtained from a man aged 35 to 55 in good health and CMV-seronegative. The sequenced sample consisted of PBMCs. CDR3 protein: CASSLGGGSGNTIYF. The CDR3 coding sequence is TGTGCCAGCAGCCTAGGGGGGGGCTCTGGAAACACCATATATTTT. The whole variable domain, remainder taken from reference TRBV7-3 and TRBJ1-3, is GAGVSQTPSNKVTEKGKYVELRCDPISGHTALYWYRQSLGQGPEFLIYFQGTGAADDSGLPNDRFFAVRPEGSVSTLKIQRTERGDSAVYLCASSLGGGSGNTIYFGEGSWLTVV.